The T cell receptor beta chain under discussion was sequenced for a study of cytomegalovirus exposure and HLA in healthy donors (TCRdb year 2017). Notes on the research overall: An earlier analysis of roughly 500 of the donors reported 276 Gb of sequence data and some 110 million unique TCR beta sequences obtained from some 200 million T cells. An early release covering 550 to 650 HLA-typed donors comprised approximately 300 gigabases of sequencing data and around 86 million unique TCR sequences. Of the roughly 390 genotyped donors, less than 85% were placed in the genetic ancestry cluster associated with self-reported Caucasian donors. The study was designed to test whether signatures of past pathogen exposure could be identified by cataloging public T cell receptors. The study profiled the T cell repertoires of hundreds of subjects by immunosequencing and related them to cytomegalovirus serostatus. Besides the first cohort of 550 to 750 subjects, a separate validation cohort made up of some 110 different subjects was used. To predict cytomegalovirus infection status, the study combined high-throughput TCR immunosequencing, statistical association of individual TCRs with disease status, and machine learning. A later analysis re-analyzed previously published TCR beta repertoires from roughly 600 donors and added high-resolution HLA genotyping to study TCR occurrence patterns. Rather than using new phenotypic data, the later analysis identified candidate immune exposures from TCR beta sequences and from how often those sequences occurred across donors. An earlier analysis of 500 to 750 of the donors applied high-throughput TCR beta sequencing to assess whether each TCR beta V gene segment acted as functional or pseudogenic. Donor age, sex, ethnicity and CMV serostatus were compiled together with the repertoire data. A later genetic analysis used genome-wide SNP genotypes for about 60% of the 666 donors, treating that subset as a discovery cohort. All discovery cohort repertoires had been generated on a single sequencing platform. Both class I and class II loci were covered by HLA typing, at four-digit resolution. The number of donors typed differed by locus, with 629-630 for A, B, C, DRB1 and DQB1, roughly 550 for DQA1, 606 for DPA1, and approximately 470 for DPB1. Several DR-DQ haplotypes were treated as single units for association and clustering because of strong linkage in the cohort. On average, about 240,000 unique TCR beta nucleotide sequences were sequenced per donor among 350 to 400 genotyped donors of the cohort, with around 19% of those sequences being non-productive. Findings and caveats that apply to the study as a whole: A further reported finding was that TCR beta sequences accurately predicted the HLA-A and HLA-B alleles for most subjects in the first cohort. Most TCR sequences were observed very rarely across donors, whereas some public TCRs were present in many individuals. Correlated functional status among segregating V segments might be attributable to linkage disequilibrium, but an unknown experimental factor could not be ruled out. According to the authors, the approach could potentially be generalized to other disease states and immunological phenotypes. Because some donors lacked HLA typing at each locus, the association tests relied only on the typed subset. V-gene and J-gene trimming of TCR beta chains was associated with a missense DCLRE1C variant in a later genetic analysis, and the association was replicated in an independent cohort. Compared with the roughly 710-donor mean, donors in an Asian-associated ancestry cluster had fewer N-insertions in productive TCRs, according to a later genetic analysis. In the study, 150 to 200 TCR beta chains were listed as associated with cytomegalovirus. The presence/absence analyses assumed that sequencing depth was roughly uniform across donors, and that assumption may not be true. For the cohort, immune exposure information was limited to CMV serostatus. In a later analysis, around 17,000 TCR beta sequences were associated with specific HLA alleles at a false discovery rate of 0.05. According to a later analysis, most CMV-associated TCR beta chains appeared to be HLA-restricted, and the HLA associations seemed to be driven largely by CMV exposure. The earlier analysis of 587 of the donors excluded some 15 rarely observed V segments, including chromosome 9 orphons, because counts were too low. Some IMGT-functional V segments, including TRBV6-2 and TRBV6-3, could not be distinguished by the 87-base-pair reads and were therefore excluded. When HLA alleles, especially DR and DQ, strongly co-occurred, TCR associations were difficult to assign to individual alleles. A cluster of highly shared sequence variants was judged likely to represent a technical artifact of the sequencing pipeline. In an earlier analysis of 587 of the donors, most TCR beta V segments appeared in productive rearrangements about 87% or about 30% of the time, broadly matching IMGT annotations. In a later analysis, several top co-occurrence clusters were reported to appear linked to parvovirus B19, influenza, CMV and Epstein-Barr virus. The cohort was sequenced for TCR beta chains only, and without alpha or paired-chain data the features that could be detected were limited. According to a later analysis, TCR association rates differed among HLA loci, with DRB1 alleles showing the most associated TCRs and HLA-C alleles showing the fewest. A few of the identified cytomegalovirus-associated TCR beta chains were confirmed in vitro to be specific for cytomegalovirus antigens. In both the original and validation cohorts, the classifier was reported to diagnose cytomegalovirus status with high specificity and sensitivity. In a later analysis, HLA-associated TCR beta chains showed more clonal expansion and lower generation probabilities than non-associated chains that were equally common.

The cohort comprised 666 healthy bone marrow donors. All cohort members were sampled while nominally healthy, although unrecorded immune exposures were likely present. The donor was CMV seropositive and was included in the group of some 290 seropositive cohort members. Every donor gave a peripheral blood sample, and the peripheral blood mononuclear cells from that sample were used for TCR beta sequencing. The Qiagen DNeasy Blood Extraction Kit was used to extract genomic DNA from the blood cell samples. At the junction V is shortened by 6 bases and J by 5 bases, with 14 bases in between. As encoded in the germline V gene, CDR1 is MRHNA while CDR2 is SNTAGT. Counted from cysteine to phenylalanine, this CDR3 has 14 amino acids. Only CDR3 DNA remains: 42 bases, in frame from the first base. This clone was counted only a few times. Its antigen is currently not known. No base-level quality is on record; no much larger clone is a single base apart.

Libraries were made using the immunoSEQ multiplex PCR assay. A mixture of 60 forward primers for TCR Vbeta segments and 13 reverse primers for TCR Jbeta segments was used in the multiplex PCR. Amplification of the CDR3 region of rearranged TCR beta genes was performed with a multiplex PCR assay on genomic DNA. Amplified TCR beta libraries were sequenced as 87-base-pair reads on the Illumina HiSeq System. In the source study's methods: Across the 670 or so repertoires, a later analysis counted roughly 77 million unique TCR beta chains, roughly 11 million of which were shared by at least two donors. Raw reads were error-corrected and collapsed into unique sequences by a nearest-neighbor algorithm in which closely related sequences were merged to remove PCR and sequencing errors. Alignment of CDR3 sequences to IMGT reference sequences was used to assign V, D and J gene segments. For a sequence to be retained, at least a six-nucleotide match to both a V gene segment and a J gene segment was required. A rearrangement counted as productive if the CDR3 had no stop codons and remained in frame with V and J, and every other rearrangement counted as non-productive. CDR3 was defined by IMGT convention, running from the second conserved V-encoded cysteine to the conserved J-encoded phenylalanine. The earlier analysis of 500 to 650 of the donors excluded any sequence lacking an unambiguous match to a single V gene segment. An earlier analysis of several hundred of the donors classified V segments as functional when productive rearrangements were above 56.7% and as segregating when the standard deviation between donors was above 5%. To diagnose cytomegalovirus status from the catalog of TCR beta chain sequences, a statistical classification framework was built. A later analysis assigned V and J genes by comparing TCR nucleotide sequences with IMGT/GENE-DB human TR gene sequences. Using the TCRdist pipeline, a later analysis assigned CDR3 sequences along with most-parsimonious VDJ recombination scenarios. A later analysis defined each TCR beta chain by its CDR3 amino acid sequence plus V-gene family, and excluded reads lacking a unique V-gene family. In a later analysis, 450 to 600 highly shared, low-generation-probability nucleotide sequences were removed to address suspected cross-contamination and a sequencing artifact. A later analysis calculated a clonal expansion index for each public chain from normalized within-repertoire ranks of inferred template counts. In a later analysis, generation probabilities were computed using a VDJ recombination model fitted to out-of-frame rearrangements, and the results were checked against IGoR. A later analysis scored TCR-TCR, TCR-HLA and TCR-CMV co-occurrence with hypergeometric tests, applying a repertoire-size bias correction to TCR pairs. In a later analysis, false discovery rates were estimated by permuting HLA or CMV assignments 20 times. In a later analysis, co-occurring TCRs were grouped with DBSCAN, and TCRdist sequence similarity was added when clustering was performed within HLA-allele-positive subsets. Co-occurrence clustering excluded repertoires with fewer than 30,000 or more than 120,000 public chains, plus five with anomalous nucleotide sharing. TCRdb carries this immuneACCESS record with in-frame sequences only. Its versions omit some clonotypes, under half of them owing to an unresolved V gene in the studies checked, with the rest unexplained. Clone size and V and J calls were adopted from that table, with D and trimming inferred from the DNA. The sample profile shows 100,000 to 150,000 clones; around 85% of them were found once. 3.5% to 4.5% of the sample rests with the top ten.

This TCR derives from a man younger than 35 in good health and CMV-seropositive. The chain links TRBV6-4 with TRBJ2-1; no D gene can be assigned with confidence. Sequences were obtained from PBMCs. The DNA is TGTGCCAGCAGCGAAAGTCCGGAGAACAATGAGCAGTTCTTC. Translated, it reads CASSESPENNEQFF.